Each of the 9 T cell receptor beta chains below was sequenced from the same sample in a study of vaccination effects on CD4 cells after COVID-19. The assay was immunoSEQ multiplex PCR, and TCRdb's table has in-frame clones only and misses some. Among around 24,000 clones listed, 65% to 75% were seen once. Peptide-pool stimulation followed by sequencing identified expanded antigen-specific CD4+ clonotypes in the ViraFEST assay. Culture lasted about 10 days before CD4+ T cell isolation. Among the vaccine recipients, none had a prior SARS-CoV-2 infection, and nucleocapsid antibodies were negative. Antigens for these TCRs are unknown. Sequencing used CD4+ T cells from PBMCs cultured with SARS-CoV-2 spike peptides, obtained before COVID-19 vaccination. The receptors derive from a human donor who received a COVID-19 vaccine.

This chain uses TRBV5-1 with TRBJ2-3; no clear D gene. The CDR3 is 14 amino acids. The germline V gene encodes CDR1 SGHRS and CDR2 YFSETQ. V dropped 2 bases and J dropped 0 bases, with 7 bases sitting between them. CDR3 sequence reads: CASSFTDSTDTQYF. The CDR3, as DNA: TGCGCCAGCAGCTTCACGGATAGCACAGATACGCAGTATTTT. The full variable domain, in which reference TRBV5-1 and TRBJ2-3 provide the parts outside the CDR3, is KAGVTQTPRYLIKTRGQQVTLSCSPISGHRSVSWYQQTPGQGLQFLFEYFSETQRNKGNFPGRFSGRQFSNSRSEMNVSTLELGDSALYLCASSFTDSTDTQYFGPGTRLTVL.

This rearrangement joins TRBV5-1 to TRBJ2-1; TRBD1 agrees at 8 bases. Germline CDR1 and CDR2: SGHRS and YFSETQ. This CDR3 comprises 16 residues. The V segment lost 0 bases and the J segment 7 bases; nucleotides outside the gene matches: 9. CDR3 region: CASSLEGQGIMNEQFF. CDR3 coding DNA: TGCGCCAGCAGCTTGGAAGGACAGGGTATTATGAATGAGCAGTTCTTC.

The chain links TRBV18 to TRBJ2-6, with D hard to call. Trimming took off 2 bases at V and 9 bases at J, with 11 bases between the two ends. This CDR3 has 14 residues. Germline V CDR1 and CDR2: KGHSH, LQKENI. The CDR3 protein is CASSPYGEINVLTF. CDR3 sequence (DNA): TGTGCCAGCTCACCATATGGAGAGATCAACGTCCTGACTTTC.

The genes are TRBV21-1 and TRBJ2-3; the table's TRBD2 call for D was not verified on the DNA. TRBV21-1 is deemed a pseudogene. This CDR3 has 16 residues. The CDR3 is CASSNGTGGFTDTQYF. CDR3 nucleotides: TGTGCCAGCAGCAACGGGACTGGCGGGTTCACAGATACGCAGTATTTT.

This clone has a handful of counts. The genes are TRBV2 and TRBJ1-2; TRBD1 might be the D (5 bases). V was shortened by 2 bases and J by 2 bases, with 6 bases between the two germline ends. From germline, CDR1 is SNHLY and CDR2 FYNNEI. The length of the CDR3 is 13 residues. The DNA for the CDR3 is TGTGCCAGCAGTGAACAGGGAAACTATGGCTACACCTTC. It translates to CASSEQGNYGYTF.

V gene TRBV6-1 combines with J gene TRBJ2-2; D may be TRBD1 or TRBD2 (5 bases each). The length of the CDR3 is 18 residues. Between the trimmed V and J ends, which lost 4 bases and 1 base, there was a span of 19 bases. Germline lookup yields CDR1 MNHNS and CDR2 SASEGT. The CDR3 DNA reads as TGTGCCAGCAGTGGTCCCATGGGGGTCCGCCGGAACACCGGGGAGCTGTTTTTT. Translation: CASSGPMGVRRNTGELFF.

This rearrangement joins TRBV6-1 to TRBJ2-1; D is uncertain. CDR1 and CDR2 (germline): MNHNS, SASEGT. Trimming took 3 bases from V and 13 from J, leaving 13 bases between them. CDR3 size: 12 residues. The CDR3 DNA reads TGTGCCAGCAGTGACGTGGGCTTGACCCAGTTCTTC. This codes for CASSDVGLTQFF.

In regard to this clone: The germline gene is not matched at one end of the junction; a read error may be the cause. The rearrangement links TRBV19 to TRBJ1-1; 9 bases match TRBD1. CDR3 length: 14 residues. Germline CDR1 is LNHDA and CDR2 is SQIVND (reference sequence). CDR3 bases: TGTGCCTGTAGTCGACAGGGGGTAAACACTGAAGCTTTCTTT. This encodes CACSRQGVNTEAFF.

This clone is a singleton in its sample. This sequence joins TRBV4-1 and TRBJ2-1; D remains unclear. Looked up from germline, CDR1 is MGHRA and CDR2 is YSYEKL. Trimming removed 4 bases at V and 6 bases at J, with 22 bases between. This CDR3 is 17 amino acids long. The CDR3 region has the DNA TGCGCCAGCAGCCCGGCGTGGTTCATCAGACGTGTCAATGAGCAGTTCTTC. Its protein product is CASSPAWFIRRVNEQFF.